Listed below are T cell receptor beta chains from one sample, sequenced in a study of a mutant IDH1 vaccine in newly diagnosed glioma. Measured with immunoSEQ multiplex PCR; TCRdb has only the in-frame clones, and not every one. The data hold some 59,000 clones, with 70% to 90% observed a single time. Which antigens these TCRs recognize remains unknown. The sample here was PBMCs, taken from a glioma patient whose treatment included an IDH1 peptide vaccine. The receptor set was obtained from a man aged 40-50 years with glioma. CDR3s include the opening cysteine and the closing phenylalanine or tryptophan. The D gene is left open where the match is weak. The size field is filled for only some rows; it gives once, few, many or a size class.

v_call	j_call	d_call	clone_size	cdr3_aa	cdr3_nt
TRBV7-3	TRBJ2-5	-	once	CASSPNGLAETQYF	TGTGCCAGCAGCCCAAACGGGCTAGCCGAGACCCAGTACTTC
TRBV15	TRBJ1-3	-	-	CATSRDPAGTGNTIYF	TGTGCCACCAGCAGAGATCCCGCAGGGACGGGAAACACCATATATTTT
TRBV27	TRBJ1-1	TRBD1	-	CASRHLWTQGGNTEAFF	TGTGCCAGCAGACACTTGTGGACACAGGGGGGGAACACTGAAGCTTTCTTT
TRBV21-1	TRBJ2-4	-	-	CASSHLRGADLAKNIQYF	TGTGCCAGCAGCCATCTCCGGGGAGCCGATCTAGCCAAAAACATTCAGTACTTC
TRBV28	TRBJ2-7	-	-	CASSSRGLSSYEQYF	TGTGCCAGCAGCTCCCGAGGGTTGAGTTCCTACGAGCAGTACTTC
TRBV5-1	TRBJ1-1	TRBD1	once	CASSFRTGVEGRTEAFF	TGCGCCAGCAGCTTTCGGACAGGGGTTGAAGGTCGCACTGAAGCTTTCTTT
TRBV6-5	TRBJ1-4	-	-	CASSPGGGRGEKLFF	TGTGCCAGCAGTCCCGGCGGAGGGAGGGGTGAAAAACTGTTTTTT
TRBV27	TRBJ2-2	-	-	CASSLIGFGSTGELFF	TGTGCCAGCAGTTTAATAGGATTCGGGTCCACCGGGGAGCTGTTTTTT
TRBV7-9	TRBJ2-2	-	-	CASSFVVRPNTGELFF	TGTGCCAGCAGCTTCGTAGTACGACCGAACACCGGGGAGCTGTTTTTT
TRBV4-1	TRBJ1-2	TRBD1	-	CASSPSKVQGNYGYTF	TGCGCCAGCAGCCCCTCAAAAGTACAGGGGAACTATGGCTACACCTTC
TRBV27	TRBJ2-3	TRBD2	-	CASSLSRIRWAGVGAKTQYF	TGTGCCAGCAGTTTGAGCCGAATCCGGTGGGCGGGAGTAGGGGCCAAGACGCAGTATTTT
TRBV30	TRBJ1-1	-	-	CAWSGLNTEAFF	TGTGCCTGGAGTGGGTTGAACACTGAAGCTTTCTTT
TRBV2	TRBJ2-7	TRBD2	-	CASSEANGLAKYF	TGTGCCAGCAGTGAAGCGAACGGACTAGCGAAGTACTTC
TRBV11-2	TRBJ1-2	TRBD1	-	CASAIDRGNYGYTF	TGTGCCAGCGCCATTGACAGGGGAAACTATGGCTACACCTTC
TRBV29-1	TRBJ1-1	-	-	CSGGGGRTEAFF	TGCAGCGGCGGCGGGGGGCGAACTGAAGCTTTCTTT
TRBV10-3	TRBJ1-6	-	-	CAISGQRDNSPLHF	TGTGCCATCAGTGGACAGAGGGACAATTCACCCCTCCACTTT
TRBV30	TRBJ2-5	TRBD2	-	CAWSLGLAGWETQYF	TGTGCCTGGAGCCTGGGACTAGCGGGGTGGGAGACCCAGTACTTC
TRBV5-8	TRBJ2-1	-	-	CASSLGREQFF	TGTGCCAGCAGCTTGGGTCGGGAGCAGTTCTTC
TRBV7-9	TRBJ1-5	TRBD1	-	CASTPGGHQPQHF	TGTGCCAGCACCCCAGGGGGTCATCAGCCCCAGCATTTT
TRBV2	TRBJ1-5	-	-	CASSELGLGSQPQHF	TGTGCCAGCAGTGAACTGGGCCTAGGGAGTCAGCCCCAGCATTTT
TRBV27	TRBJ2-3	-	-	CASSSRLRATDTQYF	TGTGCCAGCAGCTCAAGGCTACGGGCCACAGATACGCAGTATTTT
TRBV18	TRBJ2-5	TRBD1	-	CASSPLGTGEQTQYF	TGTGCCAGCTCACCATTAGGGACAGGAGAACAGACCCAGTACTTC
TRBV5-1	TRBJ1-4	-	-	CASSLAGGYEKLFF	TGCGCCAGCAGCTTGGCAGGAGGGTATGAAAAACTGTTTTTT
TRBV7-9	TRBJ1-4	TRBD1	-	CASSFFGWTGKDEKLFF	TGTGCCAGCAGCTTCTTTGGTTGGACAGGGAAGGACGAAAAACTGTTTTTT
TRBV10-3	TRBJ1-2	-	-	CAISESRLYGYTF	TGTGCCATCAGTGAGTCGAGACTTTATGGCTACACCTTC
TRBV10-3	TRBJ2-7	-	-	CAISEIGALYEQYF	TGTGCCATCAGTGAGATTGGAGCCCTTTACGAGCAGTACTTC
TRBV19	TRBJ2-7	-	-	CATSYSQGEQYF	TGTGCCACCAGTTACTCCCAGGGCGAGCAGTACTTC
TRBV7-2	TRBJ1-3	-	-	CASSASSGNTIYF	TGTGCCAGCAGCGCTAGCTCTGGAAACACCATATATTTT
TRBV6-6	TRBJ2-7	TRBD1	-	CASRQTGASYEQYF	TGTGCCAGCAGGCAGACAGGGGCCTCCTACGAGCAGTACTTC
TRBV7-9	TRBJ2-7	TRBD2	-	CASSFTSGYTSYEQYF	TGTGCCAGCAGTTTTACTAGCGGATATACTTCCTACGAGCAGTACTTC
TRBV6-1	TRBJ2-1	TRBD2	-	CASSGLAGGPNEQFF	TGTGCCAGCAGTGGACTAGCGGGGGGGCCTAATGAGCAGTTCTTC
TRBV9	TRBJ2-5	TRBD2	-	CASSLGTSGGFQETQYF	TGTGCCAGCAGCCTTGGGACTAGCGGGGGGTTCCAAGAGACCCAGTACTTC
TRBV5-1	TRBJ1-2	-	-	CASSLVQAHGYTF	TGCGCCAGCAGCTTGGTGCAGGCCCATGGCTACACCTTC
TRBV6-6	TRBJ1-3	-	-	CASSYSPQAGNTIYF	TGTGCCAGCAGTTACTCCCCCCAAGCTGGAAACACCATATATTTT
TRBV7-2	TRBJ2-1	TRBD2	-	CASTRTSGRVGQDNEQFF	TGTGCCAGCACCCGGACTAGCGGGAGGGTCGGCCAAGACAATGAGCAGTTCTTC
TRBV7-8	TRBJ2-2	-	medium-sized	CASSLAYGGSRGSKDTGELFF	TGTGCCAGCAGCTTAGCTTATGGCGGGTCTAGGGGTAGTAAGGACACCGGGGAGCTGTTTTTT
TRBV5-5	TRBJ2-7	-	-	CASTLGLSPYEQYF	TGTGCCAGCACCCTCGGACTGTCCCCCTACGAGCAGTACTTC
TRBV10-3	TRBJ2-2	TRBD2	-	CAISESRASGPNTGELFF	TGTGCCATCAGTGAGTCTAGGGCTAGCGGGCCCAACACCGGGGAGCTGTTTTTT
TRBV28	TRBJ2-4	TRBD1	-	CASSADRGLAKNIQYF	TGTGCCAGCAGTGCGGACAGGGGGCTAGCCAAAAACATTCAGTACTTC
TRBV29-1	TRBJ2-1	-	-	CSVALYIGNEQFF	TGCAGCGTGGCCCTTTACATCGGCAATGAGCAGTTCTTC
TRBV19	TRBJ1-5	-	once	CASRIGGGFYSNQPQHF	TGTGCCAGTAGGATAGGGGGGGGCTTCTATAGCAATCAGCCCCAGCATTTT